The rows below give T cell receptor beta chains drawn from one sample of a study of shared clonotypes between healthy human individuals. The data were produced by immunoSEQ multiplex PCR, yet TCRdb's version contains in-frame clones alone and is incomplete. The data hold roughly 2,500,000 clones, with 93% observed a single time. Specimen: naive CD4+ T cells from PBMCs. The receptors derive from a man between 18 and 35 years old in good health. Some clones in this sample may be carry-over from other donors' samples. The CDR3 runs from the conserved cysteine through the conserved F or W. A D gene is named only where the DNA matches it firmly. Only part of the rows carry a size: once, few, many, or a class if the clone is expanded.

CDR3 length	V gene	J gene	D gene	clone size	CDR3 protein	CDR3 DNA
14	TRBV9	TRBJ2-3	NA	NA	CASSVDQLTDTQYF	TGTGCCAGCAGCGTCGACCAACTCACAGATACGCAGTATTTT
11	TRBV18	TRBJ2-1	NA	NA	CASSPTYEQFF	TGTGCCAGCTCCCCCACATACGAGCAGTTCTTC
16	TRBV5-6	TRBJ1-1	NA	NA	CASSLAGLGLNTEAFF	TGTGCCAGCAGCTTGGCGGGACTTGGATTGAACACTGAAGCTTTCTTT
18	TRBV19	TRBJ2-6	NA	NA	CASSMIWDGSSGANVLTF	TGTGCCAGTAGTATGATCTGGGACGGAAGCTCTGGGGCCAACGTCCTGACTTTC
16	TRBV9	TRBJ2-5	NA	NA	CASSVGIWGRHETQYF	TGTGCCAGCAGCGTAGGTATCTGGGGGCGGCACGAGACCCAGTACTTC
14	TRBV5-1	TRBJ1-4	NA	NA	CASSLDTTNEKLFF	TGCGCCAGCAGCCTGGACACAACTAATGAAAAACTGTTTTTT
14	TRBV28	TRBJ2-7	TRBD1	NA	CASSPNRGRREQYF	TGTGCCAGCAGCCCTAACAGGGGTCGTCGGGAGCAGTACTTC
17	TRBV15	TRBJ1-2	TRBD1	NA	CATSRRRTGTGYHGYTF	TGTGCCACCAGCAGACGTAGGACCGGGACAGGGTACCATGGCTACACCTTC
16	TRBV5-6	TRBJ2-1	TRBD1	NA	CASSGNRDRGRNEQFF	TGTGCCAGCAGCGGAAACCGGGACAGGGGGCGGAATGAGCAGTTCTTC
13	TRBV28	TRBJ2-3	NA	NA	CASRPRAPDTQYF	TGTGCCAGCCGTCCGAGGGCTCCAGATACGCAGTATTTT
14	TRBV30	TRBJ2-1	NA	NA	CAWSLASSYNEQFF	TGTGCCTGGAGCTTGGCGAGCTCCTACAATGAGCAGTTCTTC
13	TRBV7-3	TRBJ1-1	NA	once	CASSLTETTEAFF	TGTGCCAGCAGCTTAACAGAGACCACTGAAGCTTTCTTT
15	TRBV14	TRBJ2-1	TRBD2	NA	CASSQSSGGRGGQFF	TGTGCCAGCAGCCAATCTAGCGGGGGTCGAGGTGGGCAGTTCTTC
13	TRBV15	TRBJ1-2	TRBD1	NA	CATSRQGDYGYTF	TGTGCCACCAGTCGACAGGGGGACTATGGCTACACCTTC
14	TRBV6-5	TRBJ1-5	TRBD1	NA	CASSTGASNQPQHF	TGTGCCAGCAGTACAGGGGCCAGCAATCAGCCCCAGCATTTT
16	TRBV5-4	TRBJ2-7	TRBD2	NA	CASSPSPSGRVYEQYF	TGTGCCAGCAGCCCTAGCCCTAGCGGGAGAGTATACGAGCAGTACTTC
13	TRBV7-3	TRBJ1-1	NA	NA	CASGSGARTEAFF	TGTGCCAGCGGGTCTGGGGCCCGCACTGAAGCTTTCTTT
15	TRBV5-4	TRBJ2-3	NA	NA	CASRSKNASTDTQYF	TGTGCCAGCAGGTCTAAAAACGCGAGCACAGATACGCAGTATTTT
12	TRBV28	TRBJ1-1	NA	few	CASSLQGTEAFF	TGTGCCAGCAGTTTGCAGGGCACTGAAGCTTTCTTT
15	TRBV30	TRBJ1-2	NA	NA	CARLGTEAANYGYTF	TGTGCCCGCCTGGGGACGGAAGCCGCCAACTATGGCTACACCTTC
13	TRBV29-1	TRBJ2-3	NA	NA	CSVSPVLSDTQYF	TGCAGCGTGTCCCCAGTTCTTTCAGATACGCAGTATTTT
16	TRBV7-3	TRBJ2-3	NA	NA	CASSYLVGGSTDTQYF	TGTGCCAGCAGCTACCTAGTCGGTGGAAGCACAGATACGCAGTATTTT
16	TRBV18	TRBJ2-5	TRBD2	NA	CASSPGLAGDGETQYF	TGTGCCAGCTCACCGGGACTAGCGGGAGACGGAGAGACCCAGTACTTC
16	TRBV7-6	TRBJ2-1	TRBD2	NA	CASSLDTSGLNNEQFF	TGTGCCAGCAGCTTAGATACTAGCGGGCTAAACAATGAGCAGTTCTTC
15	TRBV5-1	TRBJ2-5	TRBD2	NA	CASSFWTSAGETQYF	TGCGCCAGCAGCTTTTGGACTAGCGCGGGGGAGACCCAGTACTTC
13	TRBV7-8	TRBJ2-7	TRBD1	NA	CASSSGQALSQYF	TGTGCCAGCAGCTCGGGACAGGCACTCTCGCAGTACTTC
16	TRBV21-1	TRBJ2-2	NA	NA	CASSKGQRGDTGELFF	TGTGCCAGCAGCAAGGGTCAGCGGGGAGACACCGGGGAGCTGTTTTTT
15	TRBV11-2	TRBJ1-1	TRBD1	NA	CASSRIRGRTTEAFF	TGTGCCAGCAGCCGAATCAGGGGGCGGACCACTGAAGCTTTCTTT
15	TRBV7-2	TRBJ1-2	NA	NA	CASSSQAPLGYGYTF	TGTGCCAGCAGCTCTCAGGCCCCACTAGGGTATGGCTACACCTTC
14	TRBV13	TRBJ2-7	NA	NA	CASSKVDGPYEQYF	TGTGCCAGCAGCAAGGTGGACGGCCCCTACGAGCAGTACTTC
15	TRBV5-4	TRBJ2-1	TRBD2	NA	CASSHILAGANEQFF	TGTGCCAGCAGCCATATCCTAGCGGGGGCCAATGAGCAGTTCTTC
12	TRBV5-1	TRBJ2-7	NA	NA	CASSLGQYEQYF	TGCGCCAGCAGCTTGGGCCAATACGAGCAGTACTTC
15	TRBV5-1	TRBJ2-1	NA	NA	CASSLALAVYNEQFF	TGCGCCAGCAGCTTGGCCTTGGCAGTCTACAATGAGCAGTTCTTC
15	TRBV5-1	TRBJ2-3	TRBD2	NA	CASSFAGGGTDTQYF	TGCGCCAGCAGCTTTGCGGGAGGGGGCACAGATACGCAGTATTTT
14	TRBV9	TRBJ2-3	NA	NA	CASSAPYHTDTQYF	TGTGCCAGCAGCGCCCCTTATCACACAGATACGCAGTATTTT
15	TRBV10-3	TRBJ2-7	TRBD1	NA	CAISESGTGSYEQYF	TGTGCCATCAGTGAGTCGGGGACAGGGTCCTACGAGCAGTACTTC
15	TRBV11-1	TRBJ2-3	TRBD2	NA	CASSGTSGSTDTQYF	TGTGCCAGCAGCGGGACTAGCGGGAGTACAGATACGCAGTATTTT
13	TRBV10-3	TRBJ1-1	NA	NA	CAISETVATEAFF	TGTGCCATCAGTGAAACGGTAGCCACTGAAGCTTTCTTT
16	TRBV19	TRBJ1-5	NA	NA	CASSIWGRGGNQPQHF	TGTGCCAGTAGTATTTGGGGCAGGGGAGGCAATCAGCCCCAGCATTTT
13	TRBV11-3	TRBJ2-7	NA	once	CASSPGYSYEQYF	TGTGCCAGCAGCCCAGGATACTCCTACGAGCAGTACTTC
12	TRBV30	TRBJ2-3	NA	once	CAWSVGSDTQYF	TGTGCCTGGAGTGTAGGCTCAGATACGCAGTATTTT
15	TRBV5-4	TRBJ1-4	NA	NA	CASSLEPQRAEKLFF	TGTGCCAGCAGCTTGGAGCCACAGAGGGCGGAAAAACTGTTTTTT
16	TRBV6-5	TRBJ2-2	NA	NA	CASSFRLASNTGELFF	TGTGCCAGCAGTTTCCGTCTAGCGTCGAACACCGGGGAGCTGTTTTTT
12	TRBV5-1	TRBJ2-1	NA	NA	CASSAARYEQFF	TGCGCCAGCAGCGCCGCACGGTATGAGCAGTTCTTC
15	TRBV28	TRBJ2-1	TRBD1	NA	CASRYRDSSYNEQFF	TGTGCCAGCAGATACCGGGACAGCTCCTACAATGAGCAGTTCTTC
12	TRBV6-6	TRBJ1-5	TRBD1	NA	CASSQGGQPQHF	TGTGCCAGCAGTCAGGGGGGCCAGCCCCAGCATTTT
11	TRBV30	TRBJ1-4	NA	NA	CAQGWDEKLFF	TGTGCACAGGGCTGGGATGAAAAACTGTTTTTT